These 19 T cell receptor beta chains came from one sample sequenced in a study of blood T cell repertoires in COVID-19. Clones were sequenced by immunoSEQ multiplex PCR, and TCRdb holds only the in-frame ones, with some missing. The repertoire consists of 90,000 or so clones, with around 90% occurring once and the leading ten covering under 5.5%. The sequencing sample was made of peripheral blood. The source is a man in his sixties with COVID-19, enrolled during active disease.

The CDR3 nucleotides read TGCGCCAGCAGCCAAGATGGGGGGTACGGGGCTGAAGCTTTCTTT. It is translated as CASSQDGGYGAEAFF. This chain links TRBV4-3 with TRBJ1-1; D possibly corresponds to TRBD1 (5 bases). Trimming shortened V by 0 bases and J by 6 bases, and 14 bases separated the two germline ends. The germline CDR1 and CDR2 sequences are LGHNA and YSLEER. This CDR3 spans 15 amino acids.

This chain connects TRBV14 to TRBJ2-7; D is possibly TRBD2 (7 bases). The germline CDR1 and CDR2 sequences are SGHDN and FVKESK. Trimming cost V 0 bases and J 6 bases, with 18 bases left between them. The length of the CDR3 is 16 residues. CDR3 nucleotide sequence: TGTGCCAGCAGCCAAGATTTTCTGGGGGGGCTTGGCGAGCAGTACTTC. Protein product: CASSQDFLGGLGEQYF.

This chain connects TRBV11-3 to TRBJ2-7; TRBD1 matches 8 bases. Germline trimming cut 5 bases from V and 2 bases from J; bases unmatched to any gene: 2. Germline CDR1 SGHNT, CDR2 YENEEA. This CDR3 spans 13 amino acids. The CDR3 nucleotides are TGTGCCAGCAGCAAGGACAGGGCCTACGAGCAGTACTTC. Translated, it gives CASSKDRAYEQYF. The whole variable domain, filled in from reference TRBV11-3 and TRBJ2-7, reads EAGVVQSPRYKIIEKKQPVAFWCNPISGHNTLYWYLQNLGQGPELLIRYENEEAVDDSQLPKDRFSAERLKGVDSTLKIQPAELGDSAVYLCASSKDRAYEQYFGPGTRLTVT.

This sequence joins TRBV5-1 and TRBJ1-1; D possibly corresponds to TRBD1 (5 bases). The germline V and J ends were trimmed by 4 bases and 1 base, with 14 bases remaining between them. Germline assignment: CDR1 SGHRS and CDR2 YFSETQ. This CDR3 has 15 amino acids. CDR3 sequence: CASSRGGGRNTEAFF. The CDR3 DNA reads as TGCGCCAGCAGCCGGGGTGGGGGGAGGAACACTGAAGCTTTCTTT. Full variable domain (remainder filled in from reference TRBV5-1 and TRBJ1-1): KAGVTQTPRYLIKTRGQQVTLSCSPISGHRSVSWYQQTPGQGLQFLFEYFSETQRNKGNFPGRFSGRQFSNSRSEMNVSTLELGDSALYLCASSRGGGRNTEAFFGQGTRLTVV.

The V gene is TRBV6-5, the J gene TRBJ1-2; TRBD1 agrees at 10 bases. With 5 bases clipped from V and 7 bases from J, the junction kept 4 bases outside the gene matches. The CDR3 is made up of 13 amino acids. CDR1 and CDR2 (germline): MNHEY, SVGAGI. The CDR3 nucleotides read TGTGCCAGCAGTCCGGGACAGGGGTTTGGCTACACCTTC. Residues: CASSPGQGFGYTF.

The J gene is TRBJ1-3, the V gene TRBV5-4; TRBD1 aligns across 8 bases. The CDR3 has 16 amino acids. Germline V gene data show CDR1 as SGHNT and CDR2 as YYREEE (reference sequence). Trimming took 1 base from V and 4 from J; bases not matched to a gene: 7. CDR3 DNA sequence: TGTGCCAGCAGCTTGTACCAGGGGGCAAAGGGAAACACCATATATTTT. Its protein is CASSLYQGAKGNTIYF.

V gene TRBV30 combines with J gene TRBJ1-1, with a tentative D call TRBD1 (5 bases). Trimming took 7 bases from V and 0 from J, leaving 9 bases between them. Germline lookup yields CDR1 GTSNPN and CDR2 SVGIG (reference sequence). The CDR3 is 12 amino acids. CDR3: CAYSRVNTEAFF. The CDR3 DNA is TGTGCCTACAGCAGGGTGAACACTGAAGCTTTCTTT.

The chain is built from TRBV10-1 and TRBJ2-1; 9 bases line up with TRBD2. This CDR3 region has 17 residues. The trim removed 2 bases at V and 8 bases at J, leaving 13 bases unmatched. The V gene's germline CDR1 is WNHNN and CDR2 SYGVQD (reference sequence). The CDR3, as DNA: TGCGCCAGCAGTGAGGTTAGCGGGAGATCGGAAAGTCATGAGCAGTTCTTC. Its protein product is CASSEVSGRSESHEQFF.

Points on this clone: At one end, the junction sequence differs from germline, possibly due to a read error. The chain recombines TRBV7-7 with TRBJ2-5, with TRBD2 matching over 11 bases. CDR3 length: 16 residues. CDR1 SSHAT and CDR2 FNYEAQ come from the germline V gene (reference sequence). The DNA of the CDR3 is TGTGCTAGCAGCCCGGGACTAGCGGAGGGGAAGGAGACCCAGTACTTC. Protein sequence: CASSPGLAEGKETQYF.

J is TRBJ1-2 and V is TRBV30; 7 bases fit TRBD1. The CDR3 spans 13 residues. Germline CDR1 GTSNPN, CDR2 SVGIG (reference sequence). V dropped 8 bases and J dropped 3; count of bases not matched to a gene: 9. CDR3: CALLGDSYYGYTF. The CDR3 DNA follows: TGTGCCCTGTTGGGGGACAGCTACTATGGCTACACCTTC.

In its sample, this clone was seen a few times. The rearrangement joins TRBV3-1 (or the pseudogene TRBV3-2) to TRBJ1-1; no clear D. The CDR3 runs to 14 residues. Germline V CDR1 and CDR2: LGHDT, YNNKEL (reference sequence). Deletions cut 4 bases from V and 2 bases from J, with 11 bases between. The CDR3 DNA follows: TGTGCCAGCAGCCGGAGCGACGGAAACACTGAAGCTTTCTTT. This codes for CASSRSDGNTEAFF.

This CDR3 is CASTVATGLASTDTQYF. CDR3 bases: TGTGCCAGCACCGTGGCGACGGGACTAGCGAGCACAGATACGCAGTATTTT. J is TRBJ2-3 and V is TRBV9; TRBD2 matches at 10 bases. The CDR3 extends over 17 amino acids. The trim removed 6 bases at V and 0 bases at J, leaving 10 bases unmatched. Germline assignment: CDR1 SGDLS and CDR2 YYNGEE.

The rearrangement joins TRBV28 to TRBJ1-2; 9 nucleotides match TRBD1. Germline loops: CDR1 MDHEN, CDR2 SYDVKM. The V segment lost 7 bases and the J segment 7 bases; nucleotides outside the gene matches: 10. CDR3 length: 14 residues. CDR3: CASNPTGGGGGYTF. The CDR3 region has the DNA TGTGCCAGCAACCCGACAGGGGGTGGAGGTGGCTACACCTTC.

The chain links TRBV7-9 to TRBJ2-3; perhaps TRBD2 as D (6 bases). The V gene's germline CDR1 is SEHNR and CDR2 FQNEAQ (reference sequence). The CDR3 length is 14 residues. V was pared by 5 bases and J by 6 bases, with 15 bases between. CDR3 sequence reads: CASSPSGGADTQYF. The CDR3 nucleotides read TGTGCCAGCAGCCCGTCTGGAGGGGCGGATACGCAGTATTTT.

The chain employs TRBV5-1 and TRBJ1-1; tentatively, D is TRBD1 (5 bases). Germline assignment: CDR1 SGHRS and CDR2 YFSETQ. Trimming left V 4 bases short and J 6 bases short, with 19 bases between. This CDR3 spans 15 amino acids. This CDR3 reads CASSPLGGSMAEAFF. CDR3 DNA sequence: TGCGCCAGCAGCCCCCTGGGGGGGTCTATGGCTGAAGCTTTCTTT.

This clone was detected only a few times. DNA for the CDR3: TGTGCCAGTAGTAGGGCCGAGAGAGAGACCCAGTACTTC. Protein sequence: CASSRAERETQYF. The rearrangement uses TRBV19 and TRBJ2-5; D is undetermined. Trimming stripped 4 bases from V and 4 bases from J, with 10 bases between. The CDR3 has 13 residues. Germline CDR1 and CDR2: LNHDA and SQIVND (reference sequence).

This clone was observed a single time. CDR3 DNA: TGTGCCAGCACCGGACTAGCGGGCACAGATACGCAGTATTTT. Its translation: CASTGLAGTDTQYF. The gene calls are TRBV7-9 and TRBJ2-3; TRBD2 aligns across 10 bases. V shed 7 bases, J shed 1 base, and the junction held 2 bases outside the gene matches. The CDR3 has 14 amino acids. Looked up from germline, CDR1 is SEHNR and CDR2 is FQNEAQ (reference sequence).

V gene TRBV7-9 combines with J gene TRBJ2-3; unclear D gene. Looked up from germline, CDR1 is SEHNR and CDR2 is FQNEAQ (reference sequence). CDR3 length equals 17 residues. V lost 6 bases and J lost 5, with 24 bases in between. The CDR3 bases are TGTGCCAGCAGTTCTGTTAAGTACCAGGTCAGCCAAGATACGCAGTATTTT. Encoded protein: CASSSVKYQVSQDTQYF. Full variable domain (rest looked up from reference TRBV7-9 and TRBJ2-3): DTGVSQNPRHKITKRGQNVTFRCDPISEHNRLYWYRQTLGQGPEFLTYFQNEAQLEKSRLLSDRFSAERPKGSFSTLEIQRTEQGDSAMYLCASSSVKYQVSQDTQYFGPGTRLTVL.

The V gene is TRBV29-1, the J gene TRBJ1-2; D remains ambiguous. Trimming left V 5 bases short and J 8 bases short, with 18 bases between. Germline CDR1 is SQVTM and CDR2 is ANQGSEA. This CDR3 comprises 13 residues. CDR3 nucleotides: TGCAGCGTTTTCGTTCCGGCCTTGAGGGGCTACACCTTC. Its protein is CSVFVPALRGYTF.